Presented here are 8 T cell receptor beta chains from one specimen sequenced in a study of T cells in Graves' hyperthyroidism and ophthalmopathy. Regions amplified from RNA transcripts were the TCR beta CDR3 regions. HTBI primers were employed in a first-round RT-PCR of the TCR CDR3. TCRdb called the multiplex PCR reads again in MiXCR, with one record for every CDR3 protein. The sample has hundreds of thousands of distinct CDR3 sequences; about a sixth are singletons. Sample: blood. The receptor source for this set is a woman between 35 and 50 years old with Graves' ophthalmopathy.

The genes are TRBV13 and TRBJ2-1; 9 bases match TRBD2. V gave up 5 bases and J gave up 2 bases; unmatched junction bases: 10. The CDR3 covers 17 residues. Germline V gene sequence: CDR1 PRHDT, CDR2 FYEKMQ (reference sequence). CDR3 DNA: TGTGCCAGCAGCGGCTCAGGGGGACTAGCAGCCTACAATGAGCAGTTCTTC. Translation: CASSGSGGLAAYNEQFF.

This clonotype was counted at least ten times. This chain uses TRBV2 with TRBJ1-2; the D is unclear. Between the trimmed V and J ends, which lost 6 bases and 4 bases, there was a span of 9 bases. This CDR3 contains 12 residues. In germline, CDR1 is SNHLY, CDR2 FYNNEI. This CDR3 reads CASRTDIYGYTF. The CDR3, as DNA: TGTGCCAGCAGGACCGACATCTATGGCTACACCTTC. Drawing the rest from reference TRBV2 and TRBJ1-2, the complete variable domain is EPEVTQTPSHQVTQMGQEVILRCVPISNHLYFYWYRQILGQKVEFLVSFYNNEISEKSEIFDDQFSVERPDGSNFTLKIRSTKLEDSAMYFCASRTDIYGYTFGSGTRLTVV.

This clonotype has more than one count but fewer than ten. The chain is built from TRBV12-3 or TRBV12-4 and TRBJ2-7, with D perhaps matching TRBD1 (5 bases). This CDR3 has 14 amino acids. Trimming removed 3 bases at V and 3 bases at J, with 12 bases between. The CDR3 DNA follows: TGTGCCAGCAGTTTGCAGGGCCCCGACTACGAGCAGTACTTC. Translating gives CASSLQGPDYEQYF.

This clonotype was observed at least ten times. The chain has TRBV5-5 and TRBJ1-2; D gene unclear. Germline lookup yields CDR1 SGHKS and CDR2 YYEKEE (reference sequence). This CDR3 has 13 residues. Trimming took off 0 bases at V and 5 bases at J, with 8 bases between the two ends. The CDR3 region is CASSLVGEYGYTF. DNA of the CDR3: TGTGCCAGCAGCTTGGTCGGGGAGTATGGCTACACCTTC.

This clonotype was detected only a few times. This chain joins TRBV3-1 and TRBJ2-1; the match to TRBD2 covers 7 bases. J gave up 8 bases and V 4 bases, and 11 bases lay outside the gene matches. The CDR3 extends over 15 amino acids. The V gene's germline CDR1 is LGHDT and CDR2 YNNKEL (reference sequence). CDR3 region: CASSPTGSGVYEQFF. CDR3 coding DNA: TGTGCCAGCAGCCCTACGGGGAGCGGGGTGTATGAGCAGTTCTTC.

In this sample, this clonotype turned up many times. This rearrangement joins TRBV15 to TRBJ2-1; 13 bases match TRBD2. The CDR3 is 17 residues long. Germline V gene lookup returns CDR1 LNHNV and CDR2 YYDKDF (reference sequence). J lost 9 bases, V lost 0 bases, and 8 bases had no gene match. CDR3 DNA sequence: TGTGCCACCAGCAGAGATCGAGGACTAGCGGGAGCTAGTGAGCAGTTCTTC. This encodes CATSRDRGLAGASEQFF.

The CDR3 spells CASSQGGMEFNTEAFF. The CDR3, as DNA: TGCGCCAGCAGCCAAGGGGGAATGGAGTTTAACACTGAAGCTTTCTTT. This chain joins TRBV4-1 and TRBJ1-1; D remains ambiguous. Trimming cost V 1 base and J 2 bases, with 14 bases left between them. Germline V gene data show CDR1 as MGHRA and CDR2 as YSYEKL. This CDR3 contains 16 residues.

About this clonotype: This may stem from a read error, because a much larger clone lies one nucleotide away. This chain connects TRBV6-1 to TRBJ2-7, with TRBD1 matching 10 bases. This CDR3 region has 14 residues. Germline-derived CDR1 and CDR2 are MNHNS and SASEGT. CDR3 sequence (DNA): TGTGCCATCAGCCGGGACAGGGGCAACTACGAGAAGTACTTC. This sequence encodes CAISRDRGNYEKYF.